Each of the 20 T cell receptor beta chains below was sequenced from the same sample in a study of blood T cell repertoires in COVID-19. Clones were sequenced by immunoSEQ multiplex PCR, and TCRdb holds only the in-frame ones, with some missing. The top ten hold around 4% of the sample, which has some 360,000 clones, approximately 90% seen once. The sample comprised peripheral blood. These receptors all stem from a woman in her fifties or sixties with COVID-19, enrolled during active disease.

V is TRBV3-1 (or the pseudogene TRBV3-2) and J is TRBJ1-1, with D tentatively TRBD1 (6 bases). CDR1 is LGHDT and CDR2 is YNNKEL in the germline V gene (reference sequence). The CDR3 length is 14 residues. Trimming took 4 bases from V and 8 from J, leaving 17 bases between them. CDR3 amino acids: CASSPTSLGTEAFF. CDR3 nucleotides: TGTGCCAGCAGCCCCACAAGTCTGGGGACAGAAGCTTTCTTT.

CDR3 residues: CASSLTGNTEAFF. The CDR3 DNA follows: TGTGCCAGTTCCTTGACAGGGAACACTGAAGCTTTCTTT. The gene calls are TRBV19 and TRBJ1-1; D is perhaps TRBD1 (6 bases). The CDR3 sequence is 13 residues long. Germline V gene data show CDR1 as LNHDA and CDR2 as SQIVND (reference sequence). V shed 8 bases and J shed 1 base, with 11 bases lying between them.

The V call is TRBV4-1, the J call TRBJ1-2; D gene ambiguous. There are 15 residues in the CDR3. With 1 base removed from V and 4 bases from J, the gap between germline ends came to 13 bases. Germline-derived CDR1 and CDR2 are MGHRA and YSYEKL. CDR3 residues: CASSQVPRNPYGYTF. The CDR3 DNA sequence: TGCGCCAGCAGCCAAGTCCCCAGGAACCCCTATGGCTACACCTTC.

The chain couples TRBV20-1 to TRBJ1-5, with D unresolved. V was cut by 3 bases and J by 3 bases, with 9 bases left in between. Germline V lookup: CDR1 DFQATT, CDR2 SNEGSKA (reference sequence). The CDR3 has 13 residues. The CDR3 DNA is TGCAGTGCTAGTGCGCAGATCAATCAGCCCCAGCATTTT. Residues: CSASAQINQPQHF.

The rearrangement uses TRBV28 and TRBJ1-2, with TRBD1 matching over 8 bases. Germline-derived CDR1 and CDR2 are MDHEN and SYDVKM. The CDR3 runs 14 residues. J gave up 8 bases and V 6 bases, and 11 bases lay outside the gene matches. The CDR3: CASRGTGVSIGYTF. The DNA of the CDR3 is TGTGCCAGCAGGGGGACAGGCGTGTCTATAGGCTACACCTTC.

The chain uses TRBV7-8 and TRBJ2-2; TRBD1 matches at 9 bases. Germline CDR1 and CDR2: SGHVS and FQNEAQ. The V and J ends lost 2 bases and 10 bases, in that order; junction bases with no gene match: 11. The CDR3 is 16 residues long. Written as DNA, the CDR3 is TGTGCCAGCAGCTTACGGGGGGACAGGGTTGGAGAGGAGCTGTTTTTT. Translation gives CASSLRGDRVGEELFF.

The rearrangement links TRBV18 to TRBJ1-2; 9 bases agree with TRBD1. Losses at the gene ends were 4 bases for V and 4 bases for J; bases not matched to a gene: 7. The CDR3 extends over 15 amino acids. The germline V gene encodes CDR1 KGHSH and CDR2 LQKENI. This chain's CDR3 is CASSLRDRVGYGYTF. DNA of the CDR3: TGTGCCAGCTCACTACGGGACAGGGTTGGCTATGGCTACACCTTC.

J is TRBJ1-1 and V is TRBV7-9; possible D gene TRBD1, 6 bases. The CDR3 runs 17 residues. Trimming pared 2 bases from V and 1 base from J, leaving 17 bases between. Germline V gene sequence: CDR1 SEHNR, CDR2 FQNEAQ (reference sequence). Written as DNA, the CDR3 is TGTGCCAGCAGCTTACGGCCGATGACAGGACCGAACACTGAAGCTTTCTTT. It encodes CASSLRPMTGPNTEAFF.

This clone was counted a single time. This sequence joins TRBV7-2 and TRBJ2-5; 12 bases are a match to TRBD2. The germline gives CDR1 SGHTA, CDR2 FQGNSA. Trimming took 0 bases from V and 5 from J; bases not matched to a gene: 10. The CDR3 runs to 18 residues. This CDR3 is CASSLARFASGGVETQYF. As DNA, the CDR3 is TGTGCCAGCAGCTTAGCTCGATTCGCTAGCGGGGGGGTTGAGACCCAGTACTTC.

About this clone: The conserved closing phenylalanine or tryptophan is absent in this CDR3, likely reflecting a read error. It is unclear where the CDR3 begins or ends on the DNA, so no DNA is shown, and the CDR3 is as TCRdb lists it. The V call is TRBV7-9, the J call TRBJ1-3; the tabulated D call, TRBD1, remains unverified against the DNA. Germline lookup yields CDR1 SEHNR and CDR2 FQNEAQ (reference sequence). Both ends counted, the CDR3 spans 10 residues. CDR3 amino acids: CASSLATGEV.

This chain connects TRBV5-1 to TRBJ1-6; 7 bases align to TRBD1. Unmatched junction bases numbered 7, after V lost 4 bases and J lost 6 bases. This CDR3 has 15 amino acids. CDR1 and CDR2 from the germline V gene are SGHRS and YFSETQ. The CDR3 coding sequence is TGCGCCAGCAGCGCCCAGGGACAGCCTAATTCACCCCTCCACTTT. Protein: CASSAQGQPNSPLHF.

V usage is TRBV10-2 and J usage is TRBJ1-4; 7 bases are a match to TRBD1. CDR1 and CDR2 from the germline V gene are WSHSY and SAAADI. J was trimmed by 5 bases and V by 6 bases; bases with no gene match: 6. This CDR3 spans 14 amino acids. The CDR3 nucleotides read TGCGCCAGCAGCCCGGGACAGAGGAATGAAAAACTGTTTTTT. Protein product: CASSPGQRNEKLFF.

The V gene is TRBV24-1, the J gene TRBJ2-7; possibly TRBD2 for D (7 bases). The CDR3 consists of 14 residues. Germline V gives CDR1 KGHDR, CDR2 SFDVKD. V was shortened by 4 bases and J by 5 bases, with 14 bases between the two germline ends. In DNA, the CDR3 is TGTGCCACCAGTGAGGGGGGGCCGGCGAACGAGCAGTACTTC. Amino acids: CATSEGGPANEQYF.

The chain carries TRBV7-9 and TRBJ1-2; D remains ambiguous. CDR3 length: 16 residues. The germline V gene has CDR1 SEHNR and CDR2 FQNEAQ (reference sequence). V was cut by 2 bases and J by 2 bases, with 15 bases left in between. CDR3 bases: TGTGCCAGCAGCTTAATTGTTGTCAGGTCAAACTATGGCTACACCTTC. Translation: CASSLIVVRSNYGYTF.

In nucleotides, the CDR3 is TGTGCCAGCAGCCAAGAGAGCGGGGCGGTAGAGACCCAGTACTTC. As protein: CASSQESGAVETQYF. The chain employs TRBV4-2 and TRBJ2-5; 7 bases are shared with TRBD2. The germline V gene encodes CDR1 LGHNA and CDR2 YNFKEQ. The CDR3 sequence is 15 residues long. The V segment lost 0 bases and the J segment 4 bases; nucleotides outside the gene matches: 5.

This chain joins TRBV10-3 and TRBJ1-1, with unresolved D. Between the trimmed V and J ends, which lost 6 bases and 0 bases, there was a span of 8 bases. CDR3 length: 13 residues. The germline gives CDR1 ENHRY, CDR2 SYGVKD. CDR3 nucleotide sequence: TGTGCCATCAGGACAACTTTGAACACTGAAGCTTTCTTT. Translation: CAIRTTLNTEAFF.

The chain uses TRBV5-1 and TRBJ2-1; 15 nucleotides align to TRBD2. There are 17 residues in the CDR3. Trimming at V came to 4 bases and at J to 8 bases, leaving 10 bases not matched to a gene. Germline V gene lookup returns CDR1 SGHRS and CDR2 YFSETQ. The DNA for the CDR3 is TGCGCCAGCAGCGAAACCGGGACTAGCGGGGGGATGGATGAGCAGTTCTTC. Protein: CASSETGTSGGMDEQFF.

The V gene is TRBV10-2, the J gene TRBJ2-7; possible D gene TRBD1, 5 bases. With 7 bases removed from V and 3 bases from J, the gap between germline ends came to 16 bases. Germline V gene sequence: CDR1 WSHSY, CDR2 SAAADI. The CDR3 is 14 amino acids. The DNA for the CDR3 is TGCGCCAGCACCCTGGAAGATAGGGGCTACGAGCAGTACTTC. Residues: CASTLEDRGYEQYF.

This chain connects TRBV9 to TRBJ1-1; no firm D call. Germline V gene data show CDR1 as SGDLS and CDR2 as YYNGEE. Between the trimmed V and J ends, which lost 0 bases and 4 bases, there was a span of 13 bases. The CDR3 totals 15 residues. The CDR3 bases are TGTGCCAGCAGCGTAGGAGGAACGGCACTCACTGAAGCTTTCTTT. Its protein product is CASSVGGTALTEAFF.

The chain couples TRBV9 to TRBJ1-2; D remains ambiguous. Per germline, CDR1 SGDLS and CDR2 YYNGEE. V gave up 3 bases and J gave up 0 bases, with 6 bases separating them. The CDR3 spans 13 residues. The CDR3 DNA reads as TGTGCCAGCAGCGCAACAGCTAACTATGGCTACACCTTC. Protein: CASSATANYGYTF.